Presented here are 25 T cell receptor beta chains from one specimen sequenced in a study of blood T cell repertoires in COVID-19. The repertoire was sequenced with immunoSEQ multiplex PCR; TCRdb's copy has only in-frame clones and lacks some. This table holds 200,000 to 250,000 clones, over 75% found once. Sequenced input: PBMCs or T cells enriched from blood (not recorded which). All receptors come from a woman aged 55-69 years who had recovered from COVID-19.

This clone was recorded only once. The chain recombines TRBV7-6 with TRBJ1-5; D possibly corresponds to TRBD1 (5 bases). The CDR3 sequence is 16 residues long. V lost 0 bases to trimming and J lost 0 bases, with 9 bases between them. Germline-derived CDR1 and CDR2 are SGHVS and FNYEAQ. The DNA for the CDR3 is TGTGCCAGCAGCTTAGCAGGGGCCGATAGCAATCAGCCCCAGCATTTT. Translating gives CASSLAGADSNQPQHF.

This clone was seen a handful of times. The chain links TRBV6-5 to TRBJ1-1; TRBD1 matches at 8 bases. The CDR3 is made up of 15 amino acids. The V and J ends lost 6 bases and 0 bases, in that order; junction bases with no gene match: 6. CDR1 is MNHEY, CDR2 SVGAGI, per germline. Here the CDR3 reads CASSGGQELNTEAFF. The CDR3 DNA sequence: TGTGCCAGCAGCGGGGGACAGGAACTGAACACTGAAGCTTTCTTT.

This chain links TRBV2 with TRBJ1-4; the D is unclear. The germline V gene encodes CDR1 SNHLY and CDR2 FYNNEI. The ends were cut back, 8 bases at V and 4 bases at J, with 8 bases in the middle. The CDR3 totals 12 residues. CDR3 sequence: CASGGYNEKLFF. In DNA form, the CDR3 reads TGTGCCAGCGGAGGGTATAATGAAAAACTGTTTTTT.

This sequence joins TRBV5-4 and TRBJ2-3; D gene uncertain. The V end was cut by 1 base, the J end by 4 bases, with 7 bases between. Germline V lookup: CDR1 SGHNT, CDR2 YYREEE (reference sequence). CDR3 length: 13 residues. CDR3: CASSLLQADTQYF. The CDR3 DNA reads TGTGCCAGCAGCTTGTTACAAGCAGATACGCAGTATTTT.

As regards this clone: The sample holds other DNA sequences that translate to the same CDR3. The chain has TRBV5-1 and TRBJ2-5, with 7 bases identical to TRBD1. CDR3 length: 14 residues. Germline V gene lookup returns CDR1 SGHRS and CDR2 YFSETQ. After removal of 4 bases from V and 1 base from J, the junction contained 4 bases not matched to a gene. The CDR3 loop is CASSLGQPQETQYF. The CDR3 DNA reads as TGCGCCAGCAGCCTGGGACAGCCCCAAGAGACCCAGTACTTC.

This chain connects TRBV6-5 to TRBJ1-1; the D gene is possibly TRBD1 (6 bases). Germline assignment: CDR1 MNHEY and CDR2 SVGAGI. This CDR3 has 15 amino acids. The ends were cut back, 5 bases at V and 0 bases at J, with 13 bases in the middle. CDR3 amino acids: CASSPGTRLNTEAFF. The CDR3 DNA is TGTGCCAGCAGTCCCGGGACACGATTGAACACTGAAGCTTTCTTT.

The V and J genes are TRBV4-2 and TRBJ2-7; TRBD2 might be the D (6 bases). Germline V gene lookup returns CDR1 LGHNA and CDR2 YNFKEQ. The CDR3 covers 14 residues. The germline V and J ends were trimmed by 4 bases and 5 bases, with 15 bases remaining between them. CDR3 loop: CASSRWDSQNEQYF. Written as DNA, the CDR3 is TGTGCCAGCAGCCGCTGGGACTCCCAAAACGAGCAGTACTTC.

The chain links TRBV9 to TRBJ2-1; 9 nucleotides align to TRBD2. V gave up 3 bases and J gave up 2 bases; unmatched junction bases: 3. CDR1 and CDR2 (germline): SGDLS, YYNGEE. This CDR3 comprises 15 residues. CDR3 residues: CASSDGTSPYNEQFF. The CDR3 DNA follows: TGTGCCAGCAGCGATGGGACTAGCCCCTACAATGAGCAGTTCTTC.

The chain employs TRBV2 and TRBJ2-1, with a weak D call TRBD1 (5 bases). The length of the CDR3 is 14 residues. The germline CDR1 and CDR2 sequences are SNHLY and FYNNEI. V was pared by 5 bases and J by 2 bases, with 10 bases between. CDR3 nucleotides: TGTGCCAGCAGTAGCAGGGTTACCTACAATGAGCAGTTCTTC. Protein product: CASSSRVTYNEQFF.

This chain connects TRBV10-3 to TRBJ1-2; perhaps TRBD1 as D (6 bases). From germline, CDR1 is ENHRY and CDR2 SYGVKD. V gave up 0 bases and J gave up 10 bases, with 15 bases separating them. The CDR3 consists of 14 residues. This CDR3 reads CAISESERGRVYTF. The CDR3 nucleotides read TGTGCCATCAGTGAGTCTGAAAGGGGGAGAGTCTACACCTTC.

J is TRBJ2-1 and V is TRBV6-2 or TRBV6-3; tentative D call: TRBD2 (6 bases). Looked up from germline, CDR1 is MNHEY and CDR2 is SVGEGT. The CDR3 is 15 amino acids. Trimming cost V 4 bases and J 4 bases, with 14 bases left between them. This CDR3 reads CASSSVLGGYNEQFF. The CDR3 DNA sequence: TGTGCCAGCAGTTCCGTCCTGGGGGGATACAATGAGCAGTTCTTC.

This CDR3 is CAWSTSARSEQYF. In DNA, the CDR3 is TGTGCCTGGAGTACTAGCGCTAGAAGCGAGCAGTACTTC. This sequence joins TRBV30 and TRBJ2-7; 7 bases map to TRBD2. Germline loops: CDR1 GTSNPN, CDR2 SVGIG (reference sequence). The CDR3 contains 13 residues. Germline trimming cut 2 bases from V and 6 bases from J; bases unmatched to any gene: 7.

The chain carries TRBV11-2 and TRBJ1-1, with TRBD1 matching over 8 bases. Germline values: CDR1 SGHAT, CDR2 FQNNGV. This CDR3 is built from 13 residues. V gave up 5 bases and J gave up 8 bases; unmatched junction bases: 7. Here the CDR3 DNA reads TGTGCCAGCAGCCTAGGACAGGGAGACGAAGCTTTCTTT. This sequence encodes CASSLGQGDEAFF.

The chain joins TRBV7-9 to TRBJ1-1; D is possibly TRBD1 (5 bases). Germline lookup yields CDR1 SEHNR and CDR2 FQNEAQ (reference sequence). The CDR3 contains 15 residues. Between the trimmed V and J ends, which lost 2 bases and 6 bases, there was a span of 16 bases. DNA of the CDR3: TGTGCCAGCAGCTTATCCGAGACAGTGAGTCCTGAAGCTTTCTTT. It codes for CASSLSETVSPEAFF. Variable domain in full (rest from reference TRBV7-9 and TRBJ1-1): DTGVSQNPRHKITKRGQNVTFRCDPISEHNRLYWYRQTLGQGPEFLTYFQNEAQLEKSRLLSDRFSAERPKGSFSTLEIQRTEQGDSAMYLCASSLSETVSPEAFFGQGTRLTVV.

In nucleotides, the CDR3 is TGTGCCAGCAGTCGACAGGAAAATGAGCAGTTCTTC. The encoded protein is CASSRQENEQFF. The V gene is TRBV12-3 or TRBV12-4, the J gene TRBJ2-1; possibly TRBD1 for D (6 bases). CDR3 length: 12 residues. Deletions cut 5 bases from V and 7 bases from J, with 9 bases between.

The chain has TRBV5-8 and TRBJ1-2; possible D gene TRBD1, 5 bases. The V gene's germline CDR1 is SGHTS and CDR2 YDEGEE. The CDR3 runs to 14 residues. With 3 bases removed from V and 8 bases from J, the gap between germline ends came to 17 bases. The CDR3 region is CASSSEPGLLGYTF. The CDR3 nucleotides are TGTGCCAGCAGCTCGGAACCGGGACTCTTGGGCTACACCTTC.

V is TRBV6-4 and J is TRBJ2-6; 11 bases line up with TRBD2. CDR3 size: 18 residues. V lost 3 bases and J lost 2; bases outside the gene matches: 6. Germline-derived CDR1 and CDR2 are MRHNA and SNTAGT. The CDR3 DNA is TGTGCCAGCAGTGAGGTAGCGGGAGGGCGAGCTGGGGCCAACGTCCTGACTTTC. Protein: CASSEVAGGRAGANVLTF.

The rearrangement joins TRBV4-1 to TRBJ2-4; a possible D gene is TRBD1 (6 bases). With 1 base removed from V and 7 bases from J, the gap between germline ends came to 11 bases. The CDR3 spans 14 residues. Germline CDR1 and CDR2: MGHRA and YSYEKL. CDR3 in DNA: TGCGCCAGCAGCCAAGTTTACAGGGAGAACATTCAGTACTTC. Residues: CASSQVYRENIQYF.

The V gene is TRBV6-6, the J gene TRBJ1-2, with D perhaps TRBD1 (5 bases). From germline, CDR1 is MNHNY and CDR2 SVGAGI (reference sequence). CDR3 length: 12 residues. Trimming cost V 6 bases and J 8 bases, with 13 bases left between them. The CDR3 DNA is TGTGCCAGCAGATCCGGGACTCGGGGCTACACCTTC. Translating it yields CASRSGTRGYTF.

This chain uses TRBV7-2 with TRBJ1-2; 7 bases match TRBD1. The CDR3 extends over 17 amino acids. Germline CDR1 SGHTA, CDR2 FQGNSA. The J segment lost 5 bases and the V segment lost 0 bases, leaving 12 bases of the junction unmatched. The CDR3 sequence: CASSLADDRDGIYGYTF. DNA for the CDR3: TGTGCCAGCAGCTTAGCCGACGACAGGGACGGGATTTATGGCTACACCTTC.

This clone has just one count. The chain combines TRBV10-3 with TRBJ2-3; 8 bases fit TRBD1. The CDR3 covers 17 residues. With 3 bases clipped from V and 4 bases from J, the junction kept 12 bases outside the gene matches. Germline loops: CDR1 ENHRY, CDR2 SYGVKD. The CDR3 DNA follows: TGTGCCATCAGTGAACGCATCTCAGGGGGCCGGGCAGATACGCAGTATTTT. Encoded protein: CAISERISGGRADTQYF.

This rearrangement joins TRBV7-8 to TRBJ1-1; D possibly corresponds to TRBD1 (6 bases). Germline lookup yields CDR1 SGHVS and CDR2 FQNEAQ. Trimming removed 0 bases from V and 4 bases from J, with 12 bases in between. This CDR3 contains 15 residues. As DNA, the CDR3 is TGTGCCAGCAGCTTAGCGAACAGGGAAAGCACTGAAGCTTTCTTT. It encodes CASSLANRESTEAFF.

This rearrangement joins TRBV19 to TRBJ1-2; D is ambiguous. Trimming pared 7 bases from V and 3 bases from J, leaving 9 bases between. The CDR3 runs to 12 residues. Germline V lookup: CDR1 LNHDA, CDR2 SQIVND (reference sequence). CDR3 residues: CASKEGDYGYTF. CDR3 bases: TGTGCCAGTAAGGAGGGAGACTATGGCTACACCTTC.

This sequence joins TRBV19 and TRBJ1-3; TRBD1 aligns across 8 bases. There are 15 residues in the CDR3. CDR1 is LNHDA, CDR2 SQIVND, per germline (reference sequence). Unmatched junction bases numbered 12, after V lost 10 bases and J lost 4 bases. In DNA, the CDR3 is TGTGCCACCTACGACAGGGGCATCTCAGGAAACACCATATATTTT. This codes for CATYDRGISGNTIYF.

This clone was recorded only once. The DNA of the CDR3 is TGTGCCAGCAGCTTAACAGGGGCAGGGGCCAACGTCCTGACTTTC. This gives the protein CASSLTGAGANVLTF. The rearrangement uses TRBV11-2 and TRBJ2-6; 7 nucleotides agree with TRBD1. Germline CDR1 and CDR2: SGHAT and FQNNGV. V gave up 2 bases and J gave up 4 bases; unmatched junction bases: 2. The CDR3 loop spans 15 amino acids.